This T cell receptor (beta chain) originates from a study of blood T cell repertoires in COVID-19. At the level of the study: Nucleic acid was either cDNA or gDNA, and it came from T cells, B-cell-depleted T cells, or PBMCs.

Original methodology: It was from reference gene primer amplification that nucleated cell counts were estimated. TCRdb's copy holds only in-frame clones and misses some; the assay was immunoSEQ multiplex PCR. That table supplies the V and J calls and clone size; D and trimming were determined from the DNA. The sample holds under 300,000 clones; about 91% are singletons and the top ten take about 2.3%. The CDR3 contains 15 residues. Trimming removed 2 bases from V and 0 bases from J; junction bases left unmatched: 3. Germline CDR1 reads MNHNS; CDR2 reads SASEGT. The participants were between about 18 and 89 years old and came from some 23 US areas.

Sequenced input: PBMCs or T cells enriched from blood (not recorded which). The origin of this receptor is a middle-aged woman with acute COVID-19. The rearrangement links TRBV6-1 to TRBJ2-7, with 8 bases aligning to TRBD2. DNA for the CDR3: TGTGCCAGCAGTGAACTAGCGGGCAGCTCCTACGAGCAGTACGTC. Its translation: CASSELAGSSYEQYV.